This T cell receptor beta chain was observed in a study of spatial heterogeneity in lung cancer. The wider study: An average of more than ten raw reads was observed per unique TCR and UMI combination.

Time point specified: blood at routine non-recurrence follow-up after resection. Unsorted whole RNA from tumor, nontumor lung or frozen PBMC underwent sequencing. A single record per CDR3 protein comes from TCRdb applying MiXCR to the 5' RACE reads. The table shows just under 10,000 distinct CDR3 sequences, with less than 30% occurring only once. The germline V gene has CDR1 SGHAT and CDR2 FQNNGV. This CDR3 is built from 14 residues. V shed 4 bases, J shed 2 bases, and the junction held 2 bases outside the gene matches. This clonotype was counted a few times. V and J are TRBV11-2 and TRBJ2-7; 10 bases agree with TRBD2. Here the sequenced sample was PBMCs, taken at follow-up. The receptor was isolated from a female donor with early-stage non-small cell lung cancer. Here the CDR3 reads CASSWLAGAYEQYF. CDR3 in DNA: TGTGCCAGCAGCTGGCTAGCGGGAGCCTACGAGCAGTACTTC.